This TCR beta chain was identified during a study of blood T cell repertoires in COVID-19. Across the study: The cDNA or gDNA used as material had been derived from T cells, B-cell-depleted T cells, or PBMCs.

The V gene's germline CDR1 is MDHEN and CDR2 SYDVKM. The CDR3 is made up of 18 amino acids. The V and J ends lost 6 bases and 5 bases respectively, with 29 bases between them. The authors' processing: Amplification from reference gene primers served as the basis for estimated nucleated cell counts. TCRdb keeps only in-frame clones here, not all; method: immunoSEQ multiplex PCR. V, J and clone size are taken as reported in that table, and D and trimming were inferred from the DNA itself. The repertoire has hundreds of thousands of clones, roughly 87% of them found once; the top ten carry about 0.64%. The chain employs TRBV28 and TRBJ2-7; perhaps TRBD2 as D (6 bases). This TCR derives from a human donor in a cohort sampled during active COVID-19. Sequencing input: peripheral blood. The CDR3 DNA sequence: TGTGCCAGCAGATTGACTGCAACCCCGGGGGTCGGTAGAGACGAGCAGTACTTC. Translating gives CASRLTATPGVGRDEQYF. The full variable domain, with the rest looked up from reference TRBV28 and TRBJ2-7, is DVKVTQSSRYLVKRTGEKVFLECVQDMDHENMFWYRQDPGLGLRLIYFSYDVKMKEKGDIPEGYSVSREKKERFSLILESASTNQTSMYLCASRLTATPGVGRDEQYFGPGTRLTVT.